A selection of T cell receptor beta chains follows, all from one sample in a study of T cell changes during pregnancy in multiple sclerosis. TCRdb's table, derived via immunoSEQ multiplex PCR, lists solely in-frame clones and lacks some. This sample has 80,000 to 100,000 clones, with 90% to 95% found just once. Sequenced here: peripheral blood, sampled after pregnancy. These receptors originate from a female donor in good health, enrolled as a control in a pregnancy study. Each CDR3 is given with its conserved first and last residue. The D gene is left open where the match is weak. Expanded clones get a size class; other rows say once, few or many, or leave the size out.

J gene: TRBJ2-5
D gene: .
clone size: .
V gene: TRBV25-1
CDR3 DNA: TGTGCCAGCAGTGAAGGGACACTGTACCAAGAGACCCAGTACTTC
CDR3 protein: CASSEGTLYQETQYF

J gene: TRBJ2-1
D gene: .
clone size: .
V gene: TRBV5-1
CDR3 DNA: TGCGCCAGCAGCTTACTCCCAGGGTCCTACAATGAGCAGTTCTTC
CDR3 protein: CASSLLPGSYNEQFF

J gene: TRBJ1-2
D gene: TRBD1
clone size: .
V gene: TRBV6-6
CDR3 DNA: TGTGCCAGCCGGGACAGTGAACAGGGCTACACCTTC
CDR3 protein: CASRDSEQGYTF

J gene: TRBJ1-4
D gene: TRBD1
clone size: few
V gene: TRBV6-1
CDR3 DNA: TGTGCCAGCAGTGACCCGGGACAGGGGAAAGAAAAACTGTTTTTT
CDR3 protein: CASSDPGQGKEKLFF

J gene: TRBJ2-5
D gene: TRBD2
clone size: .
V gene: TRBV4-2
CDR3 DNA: TGTGCCAGCAGCCAATCGGAGACTAGCGGGGCTGGGGAGACCCAGTACTTC
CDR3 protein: CASSQSETSGAGETQYF

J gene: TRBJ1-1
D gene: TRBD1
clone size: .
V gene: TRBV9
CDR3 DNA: TGTGCCAGCAGCGTCGAGAGAGGGGGCCAAAAGGGCTCTGAAGCTTTCTTT
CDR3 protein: CASSVERGGQKGSEAFF

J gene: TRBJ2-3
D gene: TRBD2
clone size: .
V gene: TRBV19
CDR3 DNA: TGTGCCAGTAGCCCGGTGGGACTAGCGGGGCCGGTAGATACGCAGTATTTT
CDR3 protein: CASSPVGLAGPVDTQYF

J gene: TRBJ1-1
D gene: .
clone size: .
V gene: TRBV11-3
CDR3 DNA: TGTGCCAGCAGCTTAGAGGGGGCCAGCACTGAAGCTTTCTTT
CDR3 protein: CASSLEGASTEAFF

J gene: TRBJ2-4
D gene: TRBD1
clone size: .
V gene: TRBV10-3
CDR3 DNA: TGTGCCATCAGTGAGTCGGGGACAGGGATAGCCAAAAACATTCAGTACTTC
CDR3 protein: CAISESGTGIAKNIQYF

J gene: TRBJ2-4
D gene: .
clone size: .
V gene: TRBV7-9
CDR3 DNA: TGTGCCAGCAGCTCCTTTGGCAGGGGAGAATCTAACATTCAGTACTTC
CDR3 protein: CASSSFGRGESNIQYF

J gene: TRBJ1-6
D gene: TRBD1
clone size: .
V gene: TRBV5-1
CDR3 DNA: TGCGCCAGCAGCTTGGGGGGACAGGGATCACCCCTCCACTTT
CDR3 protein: CASSLGGQGSPLHF

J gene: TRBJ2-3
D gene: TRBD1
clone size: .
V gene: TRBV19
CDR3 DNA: TGTGCCAGTAGTTCCGACAGGGAACGAGATACGCAGTATTTT
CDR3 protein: CASSSDRERDTQYF

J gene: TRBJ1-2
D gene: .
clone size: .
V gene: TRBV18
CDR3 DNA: TGTGCCAGCTCACCGGACAGATCTAACTATGGCTACACCTTC
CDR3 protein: CASSPDRSNYGYTF

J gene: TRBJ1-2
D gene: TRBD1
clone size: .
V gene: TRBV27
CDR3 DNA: TGTGCCAGCCGGGTACAGGGGAGGGGCTACACCTTC
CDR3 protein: CASRVQGRGYTF

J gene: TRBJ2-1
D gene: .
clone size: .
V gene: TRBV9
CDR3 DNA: TGTGCCAGCAGCGTAGTAGGGGGAGGGGGGCGATTGGATGAGCAGTTCTTC
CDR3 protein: CASSVVGGGGRLDEQFF

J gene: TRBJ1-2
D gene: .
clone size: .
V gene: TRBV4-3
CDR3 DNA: TGCGCCAGCAGCCAAGAGTCTCTAACGGGCTATGGCTACACCTTC
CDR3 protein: CASSQESLTGYGYTF

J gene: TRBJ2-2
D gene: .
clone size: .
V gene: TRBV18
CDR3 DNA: TGTGCCAGCTCACCTCGGGACACCGGGGAGCTGTTTTTT
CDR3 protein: CASSPRDTGELFF

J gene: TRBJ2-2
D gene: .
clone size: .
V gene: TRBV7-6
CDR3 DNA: TGTGCCAGCAGCTTAGAAGCGCGATTAAACACCGGGGAGCTGTTTTTT
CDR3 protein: CASSLEARLNTGELFF